These 5 T cell receptor beta chains were all obtained from the same sample, sequenced in a study of blood T cell repertoires in COVID-19. TCRdb's table, derived via immunoSEQ multiplex PCR, lists solely in-frame clones and lacks some. The table includes about 170,000 clones, 79% detected once. Sequenced: PBMCs or T cells enriched from blood (not recorded which). These receptors all come from a woman aged 70-85 years in a cohort exposed to, infected with or recovered from COVID-19 (not recorded which).

The DNA of the CDR3 is TGTGCCAGCTCACCGAGTTCGGCTAATGAAAAACTGTTTTTT. This encodes CASSPSSANEKLFF. The chain recombines TRBV18 with TRBJ1-4, with D uncertain. V gave up 3 bases and J gave up 3 bases, with 8 bases separating them. The CDR3 covers 14 residues. Germline CDR1 is KGHSH and CDR2 is LQKENI.

V gene TRBV10-3 combines with J gene TRBJ1-3, with D unclear. The CDR3 loop spans 14 amino acids. From germline, CDR1 is ENHRY and CDR2 SYGVKD. Trimming pared 5 bases from V and 4 bases from J, leaving 12 bases between. The CDR3 DNA reads TGTGCCATCAGTACCGAGCGGTTGGGAAACACCATATATTTT. Its translation: CAISTERLGNTIYF.

CDR3 amino acids: CASSPWRVDTQYF. The CDR3 DNA sequence: TGTGCCAGCAGCCCCTGGCGGGTAGATACGCAGTATTTT. The V and J genes are TRBV7-2 and TRBJ2-3; possibly TRBD2 for D (5 bases). CDR1 is SGHTA, CDR2 FQGNSA, per germline. The CDR3 sequence is 13 residues long. Trimming stripped 5 bases from V and 5 bases from J, with 11 bases between.

This clone has at least ten counts. CDR3 nucleotides: TGTGCCAGCTCACCGGGCGCACGCAGTGACTACGAGCAGTACTTC. Protein product: CASSPGARSDYEQYF. V gene TRBV18 combines with J gene TRBJ2-7; no firm D call. Germline V gene lookup returns CDR1 KGHSH and CDR2 LQKENI. This CDR3 region has 15 residues. The V and J ends lost 3 bases and 3 bases respectively, with 15 bases between them.

J is TRBJ1-4 and V is TRBV7-6; D is uncertain. Trimming took off 3 bases at V and 4 bases at J, with 9 bases between the two ends. Germline lookup yields CDR1 SGHVS and CDR2 FNYEAQ. The CDR3 spans 14 residues. CDR3 protein: CASSLRRDNEKLFF. The CDR3 coding sequence is TGTGCCAGCAGCTTGCGACGGGATAATGAAAAACTGTTTTTT.